These T cell receptor beta chains were read from a single sample in a study of blood T cells in healthy people across ages. TCRdb processed the 5' RACE reads anew with MiXCR; each CDR3 protein has one entry. The sample shows some 1.5 million distinct CDR3 sequences, 28% of them seen only once. Material for sequencing was blood. Every receptor here comes from a woman aged 30 to 39 in good health. Both conserved end residues are part of each CDR3. Each record gives: V gene, J gene, clone size, D gene, CDR3 DNA, CDR3 protein. A D gene is named only where the DNA matches it firmly. The listing skips clone size in some rows; elsewhere it reads once, few, many or a size class.

TRBV12-3/TRBV12-4,TRBJ2-7,few,TRBD1,TGTGCCAGCAGTTTATCGCGGGGACAGGCCCACGAGCAGTACTTC,CASSLSRGQAHEQYF
TRBV7-9,TRBJ1-4,-,-,TGTGCCAGCAGCTTAGCGGGTCGATCGAATGAAAAACTGTTTTTT,CASSLAGRSNEKLFF
TRBV5-1,TRBJ2-7,many,-,TGCGCCAGCAGTGGGGGCAGGAACCTCTACGAGCAGTACTTC,CASSGGRNLYEQYF
TRBV7-3,TRBJ2-7,-,TRBD2,TGTGCCAGCAGCTTAACTAGCGGGGGGGCCACCTACAATGAGCAGTACTTC,CASSLTSGGATYNEQYF
TRBV3-1,TRBJ2-1,-,-,TGTGCCAGCAGCCAAGATTGGAAGCTCAATGAGCAGTTCTTC,CASSQDWKLNEQFF
TRBV7-2,TRBJ2-5,once,-,TGTGCCAGCAGCTTAGAAGGTTTGAGAGAGACCCAGTACTTC,CASSLEGLRETQYF
TRBV28,TRBJ2-3,-,TRBD2,TGTGCCAGTCATGGGGAGCGGGGGAGCACAGATACGCAGTATTTT,CASHGERGSTDTQYF
TRBV5-1,TRBJ2-7,many,-,TGCGCCAGCAGCTCCCTGGGCAGCGTCGGTTCCTACGAGCAGTACTTC,CASSSLGSVGSYEQYF
TRBV12-3/TRBV12-4,TRBJ2-1,-,TRBD2,TGTGCCAGCAGTTTCGAGACTAGCGGGAGCGATGAGCAGTTCTTC,CASSFETSGSDEQFF
TRBV5-1,TRBJ2-2,-,-,TGCGCCAGCACCGCTTGGAGAGATCGGAACACCGGGGAGCTGTTTTTT,CASTAWRDRNTGELFF
TRBV19,TRBJ2-7,-,-,TGTGCCAGTAGTATAGTTGGTACCTACGAGCAGTACTTC,CASSIVGTYEQYF
TRBV20-1,TRBJ2-1,-,TRBD2,TGCAGTGCTTGGACTAGCGGGGGGGAGTCAGATACGCAGTTCTTC,CSAWTSGGESDTQFF
TRBV14,TRBJ2-7,-,-,TGTGCCAGCAGCAAAGAAACAGGGAGATCACACGAGCAGTACTTC,CASSKETGRSHEQYF
TRBV12-3/TRBV12-4,TRBJ2-7,many,-,TGTGCCAGCAGTTTTAAGCTAAGCTCCTACGAGCAGTACTTC,CASSFKLSSYEQYF
TRBV9,TRBJ2-3,-,-,TGTGCCAGCAGCGTTACCGAGGCGGATACGCAGTATTTT,CASSVTEADTQYF
TRBV4-1,TRBJ2-5,many,TRBD2,TGCGCCAGCAGCCCGACGATGCTAGCGGGTAAGACCCAGTACTTC,CASSPTMLAGKTQYF
TRBV24-1,TRBJ2-7,-,-,TGTGCCACCAGTGATTCCCGTCGGGGCTACGAGCAGTACTTC,CATSDSRRGYEQYF
TRBV5-1,TRBJ1-3,-,-,TGCGCCAGCAGCTTAATGGGGGCCTTGGTCGGAAACACCATATATTTT,CASSLMGALVGNTIYF
TRBV10-3,TRBJ1-1,few,-,TGTGCCATCAAGAGGCGTGGGGACACTGAAGCTTTCTTT,CAIKRRGDTEAFF
TRBV4-2,TRBJ2-1,few,-,TGTGCCAGCAGCCGATCCCCTCGGGGGGCCTCCTACAATGAGCAGTTCTTC,CASSRSPRGASYNEQFF
TRBV5-1,TRBJ1-1,few,-,TGCGCCAGCAGCTTGGGGGGGACCCAACTGAGGACTGAAGCTTTCTTT,CASSLGGTQLRTEAFF
TRBV7-2,TRBJ1-1,-,-,TGTGCCAGCAGCTTAGGCCGGGTAGACACTGGAGCTTTCTTT,CASSLGRVDTGAFF
TRBV6-6,TRBJ2-7,many,-,TGTGCCAGCAACAGTCATACTTCCTACGAGCAGTACTTC,CASNSHTSYEQYF